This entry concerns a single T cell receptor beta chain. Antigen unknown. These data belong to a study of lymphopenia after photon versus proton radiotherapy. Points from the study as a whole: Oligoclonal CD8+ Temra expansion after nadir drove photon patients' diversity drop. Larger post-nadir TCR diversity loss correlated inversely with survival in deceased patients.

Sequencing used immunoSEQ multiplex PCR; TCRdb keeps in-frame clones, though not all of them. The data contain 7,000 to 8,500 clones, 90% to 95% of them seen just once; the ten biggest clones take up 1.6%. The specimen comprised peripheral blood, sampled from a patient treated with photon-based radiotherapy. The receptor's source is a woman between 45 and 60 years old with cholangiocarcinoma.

The CDR3 DNA sequence: TGTGCCAGCAGTAGTGCCGTGGGATACGAGCAGTACTTC. This translates into CASSSAVGYEQYF. The V and J genes are TRBV25-1 and TRBJ2-7; D gene uncertain. V was trimmed by 5 bases and J by 4 bases, leaving 12 bases between them. Germline V gene data show CDR1 as MGHDK and CDR2 as SYGVNS. This CDR3 has 13 residues.